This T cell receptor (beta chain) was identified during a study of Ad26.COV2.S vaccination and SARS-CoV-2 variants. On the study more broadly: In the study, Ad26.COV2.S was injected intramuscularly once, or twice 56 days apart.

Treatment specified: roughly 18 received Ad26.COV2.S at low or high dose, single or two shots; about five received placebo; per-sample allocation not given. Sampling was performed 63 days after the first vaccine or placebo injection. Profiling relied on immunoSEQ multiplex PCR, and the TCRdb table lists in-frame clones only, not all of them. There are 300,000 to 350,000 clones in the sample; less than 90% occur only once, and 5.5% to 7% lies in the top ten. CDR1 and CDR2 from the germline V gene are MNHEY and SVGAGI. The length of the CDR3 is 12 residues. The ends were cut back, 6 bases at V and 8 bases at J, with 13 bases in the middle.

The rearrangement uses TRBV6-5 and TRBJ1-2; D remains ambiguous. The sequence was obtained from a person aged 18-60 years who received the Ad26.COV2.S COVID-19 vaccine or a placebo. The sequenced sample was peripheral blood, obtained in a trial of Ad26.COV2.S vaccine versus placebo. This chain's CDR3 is CASRLPSEGYTF. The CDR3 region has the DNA TGTGCCAGCAGACTCCCGAGTGAGGGCTACACCTTC.